Listed here are 5 T cell receptor beta chains from one sample, sequenced in a study of PD-L1 blockade in urothelial cancer. The data were produced by immunoSEQ multiplex PCR, yet TCRdb's version contains in-frame clones alone and is incomplete. The sample has some 110,000 clones, more than 85% seen once. Sample time point: peripheral blood 6 weeks after treatment start. This sample comprised PBMCs, obtained around atezolizumab (anti-PD-L1) treatment. The receptors here all came from a man aged 60 to 69 with urothelial cancer.

The chain has TRBV11-2 and TRBJ2-7, with a tentative D call TRBD2 (5 bases). Germline V gene sequence: CDR1 SGHAT, CDR2 FQNNGV. The ends were cut back, 5 bases at V and 7 bases at J, with 15 bases in the middle. The CDR3 is made up of 13 amino acids. Written as DNA, the CDR3 is TGTGCCAGCAGCCTAGGTCCGGGAAGAGAGCAGTACTTC. Translated: CASSLGPGREQYF.

The J gene is TRBJ2-3, the V gene TRBV19; 9 nucleotides line up with TRBD1. V dropped 5 bases and J dropped 2; count of bases not matched to a gene: 8. The CDR3 contains 16 residues. The V gene's germline CDR1 is LNHDA and CDR2 SQIVND (reference sequence). CDR3 sequence reads: CASSGLGTGHTDTQYF. CDR3 nucleotide sequence: TGTGCCAGTAGTGGCCTGGGGACAGGGCACACAGATACGCAGTATTTT.

The chain recombines TRBV6-1 with TRBJ2-2, with 11 bases aligning to TRBD1. After removal of 7 bases from V and 3 bases from J, the junction contained 4 bases not matched to a gene. The CDR3 has 15 residues. CDR1 is MNHNS and CDR2 is SASEGT in the germline V gene. The chain's CDR3 is CASTGQGAYTGELFF. In DNA form, the CDR3 reads TGTGCCAGCACCGGACAGGGGGCGTACACCGGGGAGCTGTTTTTT.

CDR3 amino acids: CASSGQGLTEAFF. For the CDR3, the DNA is TGTGCCAGCTCAGGGCAGGGGCTCACTGAAGCTTTCTTT. This chain joins TRBV18 and TRBJ1-1, with D possibly being TRBD1 (6 bases). Germline-derived CDR1 and CDR2 are KGHSH and LQKENI. The CDR3 spans 13 residues. Trimming took off 5 bases at V and 4 bases at J, with 11 bases between the two ends. The variable domain in full, with the rest retrieved from reference TRBV18 and TRBJ1-1, is NAGVMQNPRHLVRRRGQEARLRCSPMKGHSHVYWYRQLPEEGLKFMVYLQKENIIDESGMPKERFSAEFPKEGPSILRIQQVVRGDSAAYFCASSGQGLTEAFFGQGTRLTVV.

This clone is a singleton in its sample. This rearrangement joins TRBV10-1 to TRBJ2-3; 13 bases are shared with TRBD2. The CDR3 runs to 16 residues. Looked up from germline, CDR1 is WNHNN and CDR2 is SYGVQD (reference sequence). The trim removed 3 bases at V and 2 bases at J, leaving 2 bases unmatched. In DNA form, the CDR3 reads TGCGCCAGCAGTGAAACTAGCGGGAGGGCCACAGATACGCAGTATTTT. Encoded protein: CASSETSGRATDTQYF.